This T cell receptor beta chain was observed in a study of technical replicates of blood from several donors. The CDR3 spans 16 residues. CDR1 is PRHDT and CDR2 is FYEKMQ in the germline V gene (reference sequence). Trimming at V came to 2 bases and at J to 4 bases, leaving 6 bases not matched to a gene. Sequenced by immunoSEQ multiplex PCR; TCRdb stores in-frame clones only, minus some. The sample consists of about 53,000 clones, 70% to 90% of them appearing once. The rearrangement uses TRBV13 and TRBJ2-3; the match to TRBD1 covers 10 bases. The source of this sequence is a human donor in good health. Some clones in this sample may be carry-over from other donors' samples. Material: PBMCs. CDR3 coding DNA: TGTGCCAGCAGCTTACCGACAGGGGGCCCCCCAGATACGCAGTATTTT. As protein: CASSLPTGGPPDTQYF.